Included here is one TCR beta chain sequence, with context. Profiled with immunoSEQ multiplex PCR; TCRdb holds only in-frame clones, not every one. Here the sample spans 240,000 or so clones, approximately 87% being singletons. The data are from a study of blood T cell repertoires in COVID-19. The CDR3 is 14 residues long. Trimming took off 2 bases at V and 6 bases at J, with 10 bases between the two ends. Germline CDR1 SGHAT, CDR2 FQNNGV. The chain links TRBV11-2 to TRBJ2-2; D unresolved. The sequenced sample was peripheral blood. The source of this sequence is a man between 60 and 75 years old with acute or convalescent COVID-19. CDR3 nucleotides: TGTGCCAGCAGCTTACTCTACGTTGCCGGGGAGCTGTTTTTT. Translated, it gives CASSLLYVAGELFF.